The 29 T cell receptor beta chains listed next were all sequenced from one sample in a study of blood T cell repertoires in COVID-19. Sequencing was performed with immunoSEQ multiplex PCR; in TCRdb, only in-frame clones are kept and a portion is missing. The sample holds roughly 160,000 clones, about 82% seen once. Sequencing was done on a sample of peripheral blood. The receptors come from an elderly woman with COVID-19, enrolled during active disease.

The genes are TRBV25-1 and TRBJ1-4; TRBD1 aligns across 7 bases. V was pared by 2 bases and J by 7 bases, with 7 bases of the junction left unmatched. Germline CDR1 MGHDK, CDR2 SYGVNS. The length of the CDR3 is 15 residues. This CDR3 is CASSEPRGPGEKLFF. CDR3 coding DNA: TGTGCCAGCAGTGAACCTAGGGGGCCGGGTGAAAAACTGTTTTTT. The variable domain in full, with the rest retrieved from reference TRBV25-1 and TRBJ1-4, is EADIYQTPRYLVIGTGKKITLECSQTMGHDKMYWYQQDPGMELHLIHYSYGVNSTEKGDLSSESTVSRIRTEHFPLTLESARPSHTSQYLCASSEPRGPGEKLFFGSGTQLSVL.

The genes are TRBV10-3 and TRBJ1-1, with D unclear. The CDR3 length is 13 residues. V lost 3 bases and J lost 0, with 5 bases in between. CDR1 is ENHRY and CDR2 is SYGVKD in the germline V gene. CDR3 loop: CAISESVNTEAFF. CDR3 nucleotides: TGTGCCATCAGTGAATCAGTGAACACTGAAGCTTTCTTT.

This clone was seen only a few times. This CDR3 reads CASSLGQTMNTEAFF. The CDR3 DNA is TGCGCCAGCAGCTTGGGACAGACCATGAACACTGAAGCTTTCTTT. This sequence joins TRBV5-1 and TRBJ1-1; weak D call: TRBD1 (5 bases). From germline, CDR1 is SGHRS and CDR2 YFSETQ. The CDR3 spans 15 residues. V lost 0 bases, J lost 0 bases, and 9 bases lay in between.

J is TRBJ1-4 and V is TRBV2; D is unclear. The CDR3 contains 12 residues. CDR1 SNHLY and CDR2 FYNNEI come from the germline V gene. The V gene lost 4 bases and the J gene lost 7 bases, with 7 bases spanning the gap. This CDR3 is CASSGDIEKLFF. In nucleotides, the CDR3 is TGTGCCAGCAGTGGTGACATTGAAAAACTGTTTTTT. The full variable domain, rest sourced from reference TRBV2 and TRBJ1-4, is EPEVTQTPSHQVTQMGQEVILRCVPISNHLYFYWYRQILGQKVEFLVSFYNNEISEKSEIFDDQFSVERPDGSNFTLKIRSTKLEDSAMYFCASSGDIEKLFFGSGTQLSVL.

CDR3 region: CASSTGQNQPQHF. DNA of the CDR3: TGCGCCAGCAGCACGGGACAGAATCAGCCCCAGCATTTT. This chain uses TRBV5-1 with TRBJ1-5; 7 bases line up with TRBD1. The CDR3 is 13 residues long. Germline V lookup: CDR1 SGHRS, CDR2 YFSETQ. V dropped 4 bases and J dropped 4; count of bases not matched to a gene: 2.

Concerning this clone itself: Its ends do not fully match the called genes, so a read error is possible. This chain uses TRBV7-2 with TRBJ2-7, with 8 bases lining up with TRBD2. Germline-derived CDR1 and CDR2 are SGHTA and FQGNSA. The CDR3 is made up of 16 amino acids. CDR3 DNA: TGTGCCAGCAGCCTAGCGGCGGGAGGTGGCTCCTACGAGCAGTACTTC. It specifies CASSLAAGGGSYEQYF. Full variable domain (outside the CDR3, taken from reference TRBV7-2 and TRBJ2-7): GAGVSQSPSNKVTEKGKDVELRCDPISGHTALYWYRQSLGQGLEFLIYFQGNSAPDKSGLPSDRFSAERTGGSVSTLTIQRTQQEDSAVYLCASSLAAGGGSYEQYFGPGTRLTVT.

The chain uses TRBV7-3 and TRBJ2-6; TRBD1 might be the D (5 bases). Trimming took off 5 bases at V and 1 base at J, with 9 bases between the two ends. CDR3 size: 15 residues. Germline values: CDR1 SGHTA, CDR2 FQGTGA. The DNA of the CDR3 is TGTGCCAGCAGCATTACAGGTTCTGGGGCCAACGTCCTGACTTTC. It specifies CASSITGSGANVLTF. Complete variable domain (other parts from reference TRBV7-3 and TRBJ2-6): GAGVSQTPSNKVTEKGKYVELRCDPISGHTALYWYRQSLGQGPEFLIYFQGTGAADDSGLPNDRFFAVRPEGSVSTLKIQRTERGDSAVYLCASSITGSGANVLTFGAGSRLTVL.

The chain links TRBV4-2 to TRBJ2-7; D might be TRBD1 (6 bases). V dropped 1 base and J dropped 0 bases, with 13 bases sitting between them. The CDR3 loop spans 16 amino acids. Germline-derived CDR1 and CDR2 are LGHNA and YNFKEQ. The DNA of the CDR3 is TGTGCCAGCAGCCAAGGAGGGGGACGGGGCTCCTACGAGCAGTACTTC. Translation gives CASSQGGGRGSYEQYF.

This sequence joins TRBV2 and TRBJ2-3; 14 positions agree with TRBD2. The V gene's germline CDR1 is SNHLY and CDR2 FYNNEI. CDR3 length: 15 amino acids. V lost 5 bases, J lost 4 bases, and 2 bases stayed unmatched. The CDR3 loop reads CASSWTSGGSDTQYF. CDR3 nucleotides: TGTGCCAGCAGTTGGACTAGCGGGGGGTCAGATACGCAGTATTTT.

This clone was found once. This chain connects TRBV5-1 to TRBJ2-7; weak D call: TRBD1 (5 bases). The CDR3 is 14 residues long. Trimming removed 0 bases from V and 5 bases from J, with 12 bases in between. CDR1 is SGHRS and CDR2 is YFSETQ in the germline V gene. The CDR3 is CASSLGSQVDEQYF. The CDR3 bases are TGCGCCAGCAGCTTGGGGTCACAGGTCGACGAGCAGTACTTC.

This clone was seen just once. In nucleotides, the CDR3 is TGTGCCAGCAGAACTCCGGGTTACTCCTACAATGAGCAGTTCTTC. It is translated as CASRTPGYSYNEQFF. The V and J genes are TRBV6-5 and TRBJ2-1; no definite D call. Germline V gene data show CDR1 as MNHEY and CDR2 as SVGAGI. Deletions cut 6 bases from V and 0 bases from J, with 12 bases between. This CDR3 has 15 amino acids.

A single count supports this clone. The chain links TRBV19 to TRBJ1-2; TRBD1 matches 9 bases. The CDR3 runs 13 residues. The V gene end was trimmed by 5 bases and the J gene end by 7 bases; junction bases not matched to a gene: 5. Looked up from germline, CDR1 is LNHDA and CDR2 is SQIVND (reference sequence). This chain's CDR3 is CASSGTGRIGYTF. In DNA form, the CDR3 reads TGTGCCAGTAGTGGGACAGGGCGAATTGGCTACACCTTC.

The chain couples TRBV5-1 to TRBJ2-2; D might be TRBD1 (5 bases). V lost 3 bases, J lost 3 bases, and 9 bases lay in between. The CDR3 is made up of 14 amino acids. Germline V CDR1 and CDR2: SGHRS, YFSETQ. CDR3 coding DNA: TGCGCCAGCAGCTGGGGCCGGTACACCGGGGAGCTGTTTTTT. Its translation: CASSWGRYTGELFF.

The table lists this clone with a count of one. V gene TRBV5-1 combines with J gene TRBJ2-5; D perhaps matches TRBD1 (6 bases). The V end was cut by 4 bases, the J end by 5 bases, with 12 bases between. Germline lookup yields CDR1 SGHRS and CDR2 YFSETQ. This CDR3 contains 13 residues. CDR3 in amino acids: CASSVARGETQYF. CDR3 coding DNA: TGCGCCAGCAGCGTCGCAAGGGGGGAGACCCAGTACTTC. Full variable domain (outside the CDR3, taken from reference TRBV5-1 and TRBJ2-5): KAGVTQTPRYLIKTRGQQVTLSCSPISGHRSVSWYQQTPGQGLQFLFEYFSETQRNKGNFPGRFSGRQFSNSRSEMNVSTLELGDSALYLCASSVARGETQYFGPGTRLLVL.

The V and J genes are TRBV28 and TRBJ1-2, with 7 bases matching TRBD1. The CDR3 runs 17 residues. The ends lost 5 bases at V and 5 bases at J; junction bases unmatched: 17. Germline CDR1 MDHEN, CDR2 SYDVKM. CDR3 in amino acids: CASSLPGDRHLSYGYTF. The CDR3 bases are TGTGCCAGCAGTCTGCCGGGGGACAGACATCTATCGTATGGCTACACCTTC.

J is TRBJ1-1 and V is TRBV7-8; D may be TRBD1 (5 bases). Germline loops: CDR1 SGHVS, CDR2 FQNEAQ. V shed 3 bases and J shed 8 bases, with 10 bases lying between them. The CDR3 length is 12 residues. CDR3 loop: CASSFGAGEAFF. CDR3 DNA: TGTGCCAGCAGCTTTGGGGCAGGGGAAGCTTTCTTT.

CDR3 amino acids: CASTHREAGELFF. In DNA, the CDR3 is TGCGCCAGCACGCACCGGGAGGCGGGGGAGCTGTTTTTT. J is TRBJ2-2 and V is TRBV5-1, with 7 bases fitting TRBD2. CDR3 length: 13 residues. The germline V gene has CDR1 SGHRS and CDR2 YFSETQ. Trimming at V came to 6 bases and at J to 8 bases, leaving 7 bases not matched to a gene.

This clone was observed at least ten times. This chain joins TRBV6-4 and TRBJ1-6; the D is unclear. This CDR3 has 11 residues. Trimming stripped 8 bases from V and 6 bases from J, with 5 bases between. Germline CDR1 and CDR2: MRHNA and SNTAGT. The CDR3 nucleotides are TGTGCCAGCCCTCCTAATTCACCCCTCCACTTT. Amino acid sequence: CASPPNSPLHF.

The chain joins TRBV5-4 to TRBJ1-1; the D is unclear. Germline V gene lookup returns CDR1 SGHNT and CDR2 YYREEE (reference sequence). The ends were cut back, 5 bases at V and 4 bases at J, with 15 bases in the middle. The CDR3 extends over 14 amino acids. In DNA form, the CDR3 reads TGTGCCAGCAGGGATGAGATGGGGAGCACTGAAGCTTTCTTT. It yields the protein CASRDEMGSTEAFF. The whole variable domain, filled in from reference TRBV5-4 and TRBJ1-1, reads ETGVTQSPTHLIKTRGQQVTLRCSSQSGHNTVSWYQQALGQGPQFIFQYYREEENGRGNFPPRFSGLQFPNYSSELNVNALELDDSALYLCASRDEMGSTEAFFGQGTRLTVV.

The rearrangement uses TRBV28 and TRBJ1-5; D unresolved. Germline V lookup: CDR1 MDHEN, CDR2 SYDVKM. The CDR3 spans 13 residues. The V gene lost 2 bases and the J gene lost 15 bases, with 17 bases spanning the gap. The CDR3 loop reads CASSLGAGRERHF. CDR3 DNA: TGTGCCAGCAGTTTAGGAGCCGGCCGGGAACGGCATTTT. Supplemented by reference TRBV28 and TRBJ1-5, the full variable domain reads DVKVTQSSRYLVKRTGEKVFLECVQDMDHENMFWYRQDPGLGLRLIYFSYDVKMKEKGDIPEGYSVSREKKERFSLILESASTNQTSMYLCASSLGAGRERHFGDGTRLSIL.

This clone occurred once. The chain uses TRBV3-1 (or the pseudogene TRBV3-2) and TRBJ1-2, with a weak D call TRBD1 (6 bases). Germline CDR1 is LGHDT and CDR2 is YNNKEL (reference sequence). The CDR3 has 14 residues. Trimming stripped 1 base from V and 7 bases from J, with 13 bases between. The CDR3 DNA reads TGTGCCAGCAGCCAAGTCAGTCAGGGGTTTGGCTACACCTTC. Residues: CASSQVSQGFGYTF.

The CDR3 DNA follows: TGTGCCAGCCCCCTCTATATCCAAGAGACCCAGTACTTC. Amino acids: CASPLYIQETQYF. J is TRBJ2-5 and V is TRBV11-1; no firm D call. Trimming removed 8 bases at V and 1 base at J, with 11 bases between. The germline gives CDR1 SGHAT, CDR2 FQDESV (reference sequence). The CDR3 runs to 13 residues.

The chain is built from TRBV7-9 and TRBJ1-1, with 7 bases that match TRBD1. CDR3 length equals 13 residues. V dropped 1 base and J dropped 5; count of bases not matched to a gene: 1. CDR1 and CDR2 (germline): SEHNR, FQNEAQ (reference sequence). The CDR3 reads CASSLGGQTEAFF. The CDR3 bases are TGTGCCAGCAGCTTAGGGGGACAGACTGAAGCTTTCTTT.

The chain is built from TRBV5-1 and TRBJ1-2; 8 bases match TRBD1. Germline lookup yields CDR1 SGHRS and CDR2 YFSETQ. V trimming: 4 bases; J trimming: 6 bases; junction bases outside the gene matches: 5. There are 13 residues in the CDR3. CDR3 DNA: TGCGCCAGCAGCCCCGAGGACAGGGATGGCTACACCTTC. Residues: CASSPEDRDGYTF.

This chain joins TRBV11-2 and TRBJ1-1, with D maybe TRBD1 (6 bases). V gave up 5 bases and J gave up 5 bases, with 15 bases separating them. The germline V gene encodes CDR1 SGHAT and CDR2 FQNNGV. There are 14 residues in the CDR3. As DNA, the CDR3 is TGTGCCAGCAGCCGAATGGGGGGGGCTACTGAAGCTTTCTTT. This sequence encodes CASSRMGGATEAFF.

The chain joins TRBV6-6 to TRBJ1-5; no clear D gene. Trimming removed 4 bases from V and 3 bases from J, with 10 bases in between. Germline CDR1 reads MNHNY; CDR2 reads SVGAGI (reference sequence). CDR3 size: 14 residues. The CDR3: CASSFGLDNQPQHF. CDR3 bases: TGTGCCAGCAGTTTCGGACTGGACAATCAGCCCCAGCATTTT.

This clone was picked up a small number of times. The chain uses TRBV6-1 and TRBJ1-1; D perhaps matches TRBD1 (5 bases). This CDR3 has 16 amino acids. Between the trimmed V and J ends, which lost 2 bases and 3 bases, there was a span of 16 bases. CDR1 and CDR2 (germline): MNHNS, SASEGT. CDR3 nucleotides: TGTGCCAGCAGTGAATCTCGGTGGGGGGACGACACTGAAGCTTTCTTT. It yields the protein CASSESRWGDDTEAFF.

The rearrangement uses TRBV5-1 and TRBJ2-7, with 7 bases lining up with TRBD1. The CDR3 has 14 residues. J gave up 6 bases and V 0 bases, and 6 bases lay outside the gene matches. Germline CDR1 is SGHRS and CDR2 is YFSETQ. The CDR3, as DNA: TGCGCCAGCAGCTTGGGAGACAGGGCGTTCGAGCAGTACTTC. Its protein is CASSLGDRAFEQYF.

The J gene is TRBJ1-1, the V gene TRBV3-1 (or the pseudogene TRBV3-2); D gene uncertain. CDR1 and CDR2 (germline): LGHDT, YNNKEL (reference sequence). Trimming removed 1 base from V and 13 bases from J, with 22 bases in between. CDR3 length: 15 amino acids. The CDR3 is CASSQVILYFSTVFF. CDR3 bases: TGTGCCAGCAGCCAAGTCATCCTTTACTTCTCTACGGTTTTCTTT.